The 2 T cell receptor beta chains below come from one sample, sequenced in a study of shared clonotypes between healthy human individuals. Clones were read by immunoSEQ multiplex PCR, and TCRdb kept only the in-frame ones, dropping some. This table holds roughly 700,000 clones, roughly 87% found once. Specimen: memory CD8+ T cells from PBMCs. Subset of the sample: CD45RO+ cells pooled with CCR7-negative TemRA cells. The source of these receptors is a man aged 18 to 30 in good health. Some clones in this sample may be carry-over from other donors' samples.

The chain is built from TRBV28 and TRBJ2-1; no clear D. V was shortened by 7 bases and J by 0 bases, with 13 bases between the two germline ends. Germline V gene data show CDR1 as MDHEN and CDR2 as SYDVKM. The length of the CDR3 is 15 residues. The CDR3 region has the DNA TGTGCCAGCACTCGGGCTAGGAGCTCCTACAATGAGCAGTTCTTC. It codes for CASTRARSSYNEQFF. Full variable domain (remainder filled in from reference TRBV28 and TRBJ2-1): DVKVTQSSRYLVKRTGEKVFLECVQDMDHENMFWYRQDPGLGLRLIYFSYDVKMKEKGDIPEGYSVSREKKERFSLILESASTNQTSMYLCASTRARSSYNEQFFGPGTRLTVL.

The chain combines TRBV28 with TRBJ1-6, with a possible D match to TRBD1 (5 bases). This CDR3 has 16 residues. V lost 5 bases and J 7 bases, leaving 18 bases between the germline ends. Germline CDR1 is MDHEN and CDR2 is SYDVKM. CDR3 residues: CASSPLGGAWNSPLHF. The DNA for the CDR3 is TGTGCCAGCAGTCCCCTAGGAGGGGCCTGGAATTCACCCCTCCACTTT.